This T cell receptor beta chain derives from a study of T cells after posttransplantation cyclophosphamide. Study-wide results and caveats: Recipient CMV seropositivity and CMV reactivation strongly tracked TRB clonality. Donor CD8+ memory clones often dominated recipient blood repertoires at later times.

Of note for this clone: The target antigen is unknown.

Peripheral blood was collected from the related graft donor on the marrow donation day. Profiling relied on immunoSEQ multiplex PCR, and the TCRdb table lists in-frame clones only, not all of them. This sample has 50,000 to 60,000 clones; 94% occur once, and the top ten carry roughly 3.1%. Per germline, CDR1 SGHNT and CDR2 YYREEE (reference sequence). There are 15 residues in the CDR3. The V gene end was trimmed by 6 bases and the J gene end by 0 bases; junction bases not matched to a gene: 3. The genes are TRBV5-4 and TRBJ2-1, with TRBD2 matching 10 bases. The sample was PBMCs. The TCR sequence derives from a woman in her twenties or thirties in good health and a related stem cell transplant donor. In nucleotides, the CDR3 is TGTGCCAGCACAGCGGGGGGGAGCTCCTACAATGAGCAGTTCTTC. It encodes CASTAGGSSYNEQFF.